Presented here are 28 T cell receptor beta chains from one specimen sequenced in a study of monozygotic twins with inflammatory bowel disease (dated by TCRdb to between 2018 and 2021). Preparation of the library involved 5' RACE. Sequenced on an Illumina HiSeq 2500. The reads, reprocessed by TCRdb, yield one row per CDR3 protein sequence and no DNA. The table kept for this sample lists roughly 100,000 distinct CDR3 sequences. More than 1.5% of the sample is taken by the ten largest. The sequencing sample was made of blood. These TCRs come from a human donor with ulcerative colitis or Crohn's disease, or a healthy co-twin of an affected twin (not recorded which).

This sequence joins TRBV20-1 and TRBJ1-1. There are 14 residues in the CDR3. The germline gives CDR1 DFQATT, CDR2 SNEGSKA (reference sequence). The CDR3: CSARKRGFFTEAFF.

The rearrangement links TRBV19 to TRBJ2-3; TCRdb lists TRBD1, though no DNA is available to test this call. Germline CDR1 reads LNHDA; CDR2 reads SQIVND (reference sequence). This CDR3 spans 16 amino acids. CDR3: CASSNSGGARTDTQYF.

The chain employs TRBV6-6 and TRBJ2-3; TCRdb indicates TRBD2, and absent DNA this call remains unverified. The germline V gene has CDR1 MNHNY and CDR2 SVGAGI (reference sequence). The CDR3 length is 14 residues. CDR3 region: CASSLRGRTDTQYF.

The V gene is TRBV6-5, the J gene TRBJ1-2. Germline CDR1 is MNHEY and CDR2 is SVGAGI. The CDR3 runs 12 residues. CDR3 sequence: CASSRGSYGYTF.

The V and J genes are TRBV20-1 and TRBJ2-2. The germline V gene encodes CDR1 DFQATT and CDR2 SNEGSKA (reference sequence). The CDR3 consists of 14 residues. The CDR3 reads CSARAQTNTGELFF.

The chain has TRBV7-2 and TRBJ1-1. CDR3 length: 16 amino acids. Germline CDR1 and CDR2: SGHTA and FQGNSA. The chain's CDR3 is CASSRPSWQTNTEAFF. Together with reference TRBV7-2 and TRBJ1-1, the CDR3 gives the full variable domain: GAGVSQSPSNKVTEKGKDVELRCDPISGHTALYWYRQSLGQGLEFLIYFQGNSAPDKSGLPSDRFSAERTGGSVSTLTIQRTQQEDSAVYLCASSRPSWQTNTEAFFGQGTRLTVV.

V and J are TRBV11-2 and TRBJ2-2; TCRdb's D call of TRBD2 is untestable without DNA. CDR1 and CDR2 (germline): SGHAT, FQNNGV. The CDR3 totals 18 residues. The CDR3 reads CASSQTSGRASNTGELFF.

This chain joins TRBV29-1 and TRBJ2-4; TCRdb's D call, TRBD2, is unchecked because there is no DNA. The CDR3 has 11 amino acids. Germline V gene data show CDR1 as SQVTM and CDR2 as ANQGSEA. This CDR3 is CSVRDWNMQYF.

The V and J genes are TRBV6-5 and TRBJ2-7; the TRBD2 assignment by TCRdb is unverifiable without DNA. The CDR3 spans 16 residues. Germline lookup yields CDR1 MNHEY and CDR2 SVGAGI. The CDR3 protein is CASSYSPLAGDYEQYF.

V and J are TRBV2 and TRBJ1-6. From germline, CDR1 is SNHLY and CDR2 FYNNEI. The CDR3 extends over 17 amino acids. This CDR3 reads CASLRDRGGSVNSPLHF.

This chain joins TRBV7-6 and TRBJ2-2; the TRBD2 assignment by TCRdb is unverifiable without DNA. The CDR3 totals 21 residues. CDR1 and CDR2 from the germline V gene are SGHVS and FNYEAQ. The CDR3 region is CASSLEPDRGTSGANTGELFF. Full variable domain (missing parts from reference TRBV7-6 and TRBJ2-2): GAGVSQSPRYKVTKRGQDVALRCDPISGHVSLYWYRQALGQGPEFLTYFNYEAQQDKSGLPNDRFSAERPEGSISTLTIQRTEQRDSAMYRCASSLEPDRGTSGANTGELFFGEGSRLTVL.

The chain employs TRBV11-2 and TRBJ2-5; TCRdb proposes TRBD1, but this gene call is untestable without DNA. From germline, CDR1 is SGHAT and CDR2 FQNNGV. The CDR3 length is 15 residues. CDR3 region: CASSPDPRGIETQYF.

V usage is TRBV20-1 and J usage is TRBJ2-7. The CDR3 has 12 residues. CDR1 is DFQATT, CDR2 SNEGSKA, per germline (reference sequence). CDR3 sequence: CSARDLTHEQYF.

This chain connects TRBV11-2 to TRBJ2-7; the D gene TCRdb calls, TRBD2, cannot be checked with no DNA. This CDR3 is 13 amino acids long. Germline V gene sequence: CDR1 SGHAT, CDR2 FQNNGV. The CDR3 protein is CASSHWSEGEQYF.

J is TRBJ2-7 and V is TRBV20-1. Germline CDR1 and CDR2: DFQATT and SNEGSKA (reference sequence). This CDR3 contains 15 residues. CDR3 sequence reads: CSARILTAEVYEQYF.

This chain links TRBV10-2 with TRBJ2-2. CDR3 size: 12 residues. Germline CDR1 is WSHSY and CDR2 is SAAADI. The CDR3: CASSDHTGELFF.

The V call is TRBV27, the J call TRBJ2-5; TCRdb selects TRBD1, and the lack of DNA leaves this call unchecked. This CDR3 comprises 16 residues. Germline CDR1 is MNHEY and CDR2 is SMNVEV (reference sequence). The chain's CDR3 is CASRPQGLGGRETQYF.

The chain carries TRBV5-1 and TRBJ2-3; absent DNA, TCRdb's TRBD2 call cannot be checked. The CDR3 has 14 residues. CDR1 is SGHRS, CDR2 YFSETQ, per germline. CDR3 sequence: CASSREGKADTQYF. The variable domain in full, completed from reference TRBV5-1 and TRBJ2-3, reads KAGVTQTPRYLIKTRGQQVTLSCSPISGHRSVSWYQQTPGQGLQFLFEYFSETQRNKGNFPGRFSGRQFSNSRSEMNVSTLELGDSALYLCASSREGKADTQYFGPGTRLTVL.

The chain joins TRBV18 to TRBJ2-5; TCRdb indicates TRBD1, and absent DNA this call remains unverified. The CDR3 has 13 residues. Germline loops: CDR1 KGHSH, CDR2 LQKENI. This chain's CDR3 is CASSLNRVETQYF.

This chain links TRBV7-6 with TRBJ1-1. The CDR3 has 15 residues. The germline V gene has CDR1 SGHVS and CDR2 FNYEAQ. The chain's CDR3 is CASSLAPFKNTEAFF.

The chain uses TRBV29-1 and TRBJ2-3; the TCRdb call, TRBD2, lacks DNA for checking. The CDR3 totals 16 residues. Germline values: CDR1 SQVTM, CDR2 ANQGSEA. This chain's CDR3 is CSVSPGTSGSTDTQYF.

The chain carries TRBV20-1 and TRBJ2-1; no DNA is available, so the TRBD2 call from TCRdb remains unchecked. Germline V gene lookup returns CDR1 DFQATT and CDR2 SNEGSKA (reference sequence). The length of the CDR3 is 16 residues. The CDR3 sequence is CSAPRLAGSLWNEQFF.

The genes are TRBV5-1 and TRBJ2-1; the TCRdb call, TRBD1, lacks DNA for checking. CDR1 and CDR2 from the germline V gene are SGHRS and YFSETQ. The CDR3 spans 14 residues. This CDR3 reads CASSLALGGNEQFF.

The chain uses TRBV4-2 and TRBJ1-1; TCRdb picks TRBD1, but there is no DNA to check that call. This CDR3 comprises 16 residues. Germline CDR1 is LGHNA and CDR2 is YNFKEQ. CDR3 protein: CASSQDRSGMNTEAFF.

The chain recombines TRBV7-2 with TRBJ2-5; TCRdb picks TRBD1, but there is no DNA to check that call. Germline loops: CDR1 SGHTA, CDR2 FQGNSA. This CDR3 is built from 13 residues. CDR3 sequence reads: CASSRQHQETQYF.

The chain has TRBV7-2 and TRBJ1-1; TCRdb indicates TRBD1, and absent DNA this call remains unverified. The CDR3 consists of 13 residues. Germline CDR1 and CDR2: SGHTA and FQGNSA. This CDR3 reads CASAGQVNTEAFF.

This chain uses TRBV3-1 with TRBJ2-1; TCRdb calls TRBD2, which cannot be checked without DNA. Germline CDR1 is LGHDT and CDR2 is YNNKEL (reference sequence). The CDR3 consists of 16 residues. The CDR3 region is CASSQQIGLVNHEQFF.

This chain uses TRBV12-3 or TRBV12-4 with TRBJ2-7; TCRdb lists TRBD1, though no DNA is available to test this call. This CDR3 is built from 14 residues. CDR3 in amino acids: CASSLIGASYEQYF.